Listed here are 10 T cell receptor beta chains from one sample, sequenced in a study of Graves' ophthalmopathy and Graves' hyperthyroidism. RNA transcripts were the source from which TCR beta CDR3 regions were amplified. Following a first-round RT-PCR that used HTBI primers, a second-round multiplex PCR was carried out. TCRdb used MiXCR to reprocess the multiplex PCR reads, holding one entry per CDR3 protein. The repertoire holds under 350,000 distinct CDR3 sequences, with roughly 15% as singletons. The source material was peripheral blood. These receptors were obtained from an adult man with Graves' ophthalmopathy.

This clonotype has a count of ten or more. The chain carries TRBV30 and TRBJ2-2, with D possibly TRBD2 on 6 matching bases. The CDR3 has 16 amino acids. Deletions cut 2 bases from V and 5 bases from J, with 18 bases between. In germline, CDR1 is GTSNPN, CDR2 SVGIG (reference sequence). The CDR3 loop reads CAWSPPILGTTGELFF. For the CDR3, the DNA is TGTGCCTGGAGTCCTCCTATACTGGGGACTACCGGGGAGCTGTTTTTT.

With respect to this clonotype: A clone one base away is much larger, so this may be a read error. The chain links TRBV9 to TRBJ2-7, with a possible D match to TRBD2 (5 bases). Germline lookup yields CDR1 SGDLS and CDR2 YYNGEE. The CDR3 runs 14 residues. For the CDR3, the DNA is TGTGTCAGCAGCCCTAGGGTAGGAGGCTACGAGCAGTACTTC. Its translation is CVSSPRVGGYEQYF.

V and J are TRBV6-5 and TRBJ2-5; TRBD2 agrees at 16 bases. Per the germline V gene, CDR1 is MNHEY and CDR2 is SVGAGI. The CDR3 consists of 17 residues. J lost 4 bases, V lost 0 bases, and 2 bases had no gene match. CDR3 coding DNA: TGTGCCAGCAGTTACTCGGGACTAGCGGGGGGGCCAGAGACCCAGTACTTC. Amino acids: CASSYSGLAGGPETQYF.

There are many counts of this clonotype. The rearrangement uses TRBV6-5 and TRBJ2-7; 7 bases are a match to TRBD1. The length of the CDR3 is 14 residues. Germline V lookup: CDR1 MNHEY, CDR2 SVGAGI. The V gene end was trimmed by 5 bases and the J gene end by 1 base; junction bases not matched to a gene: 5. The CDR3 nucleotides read TGTGCCAGCAGTACGACAGGGCTATCCTACGAGCAGTACTTC. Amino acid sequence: CASSTTGLSYEQYF.

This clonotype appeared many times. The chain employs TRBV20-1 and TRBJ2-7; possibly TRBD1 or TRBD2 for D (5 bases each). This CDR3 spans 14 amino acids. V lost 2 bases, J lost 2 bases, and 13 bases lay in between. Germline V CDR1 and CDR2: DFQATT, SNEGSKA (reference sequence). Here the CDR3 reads CSARLRRGPYEQYF. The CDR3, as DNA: TGCAGTGCTAGACTCCGTCGGGGCCCCTACGAGCAGTACTTC.

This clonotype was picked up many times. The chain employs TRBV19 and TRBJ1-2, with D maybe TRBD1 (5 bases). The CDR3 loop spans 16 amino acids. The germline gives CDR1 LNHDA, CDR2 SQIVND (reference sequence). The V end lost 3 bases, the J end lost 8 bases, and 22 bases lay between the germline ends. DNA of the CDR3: TGTGCCAGTAGTATTGGGAGAGCGCGGGGACCTCAAGGCTACACCTTC. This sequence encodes CASSIGRARGPQGYTF.

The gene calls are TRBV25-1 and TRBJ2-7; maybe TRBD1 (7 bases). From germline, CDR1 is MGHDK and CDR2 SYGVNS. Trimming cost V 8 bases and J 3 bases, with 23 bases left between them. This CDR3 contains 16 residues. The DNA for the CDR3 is TGTGCCAGCGAAGACACCGGAGGGGGCAATTTCTACGAGCAGTACTTC. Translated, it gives CASEDTGGGNFYEQYF.

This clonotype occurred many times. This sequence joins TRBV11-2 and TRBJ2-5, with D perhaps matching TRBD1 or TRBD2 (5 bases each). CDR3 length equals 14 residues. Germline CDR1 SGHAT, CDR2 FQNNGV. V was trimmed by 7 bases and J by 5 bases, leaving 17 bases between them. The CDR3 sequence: CASKTRLGEETQYF. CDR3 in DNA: TGTGCCAGCAAGACCCGGTTGGGGGAGGAGACCCAGTACTTC.

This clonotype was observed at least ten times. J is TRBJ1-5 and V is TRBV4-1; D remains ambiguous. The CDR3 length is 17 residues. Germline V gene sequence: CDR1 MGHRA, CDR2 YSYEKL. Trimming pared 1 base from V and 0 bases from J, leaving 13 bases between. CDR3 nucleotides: TGCGCCAGCAGCCAAGTTTCTGGACTGATTAGCAATCAGCCCCAGCATTTT. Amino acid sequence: CASSQVSGLISNQPQHF.

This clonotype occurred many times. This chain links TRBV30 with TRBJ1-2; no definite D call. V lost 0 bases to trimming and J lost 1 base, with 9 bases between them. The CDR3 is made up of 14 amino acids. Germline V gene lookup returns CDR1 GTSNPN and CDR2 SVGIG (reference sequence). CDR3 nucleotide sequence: TGTGCCTGGAGTGTAGGCAGGCTTAACTATGGCTACACCTTC. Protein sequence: CAWSVGRLNYGYTF.